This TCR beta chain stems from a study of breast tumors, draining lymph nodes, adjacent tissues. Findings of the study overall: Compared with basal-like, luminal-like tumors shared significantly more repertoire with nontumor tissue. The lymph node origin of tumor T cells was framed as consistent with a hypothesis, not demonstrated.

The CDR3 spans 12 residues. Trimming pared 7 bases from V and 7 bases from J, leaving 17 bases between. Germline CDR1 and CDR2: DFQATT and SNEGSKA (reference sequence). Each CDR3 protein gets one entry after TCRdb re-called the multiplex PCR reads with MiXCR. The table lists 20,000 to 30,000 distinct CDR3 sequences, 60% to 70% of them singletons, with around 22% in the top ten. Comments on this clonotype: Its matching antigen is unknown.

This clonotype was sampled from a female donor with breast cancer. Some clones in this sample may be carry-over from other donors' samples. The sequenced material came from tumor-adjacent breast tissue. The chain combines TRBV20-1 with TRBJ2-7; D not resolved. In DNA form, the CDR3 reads TGCAGTGTTAGTGGCCCTGATGGAGAGCAGTACTTC. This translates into CSVSGPDGEQYF.